Each of the 4 T cell receptor beta chains below was sequenced from the same sample in a study of Ad26.COV2.S vaccination and SARS-CoV-2 variants. Stated treatment: 19 received Ad26.COV2.S at low or high dose, single or two shots; several received placebo; per-sample allocation not given. It was on day 63 after the first vaccine or placebo injection that samples were taken. Using immunoSEQ multiplex PCR, the repertoire was profiled, and TCRdb retains in-frame clones only, with some absent. The sample consists of approximately 500,000 clones, approximately 90% of them appearing once. Source: peripheral blood, taken in a trial of Ad26.COV2.S vaccine versus placebo. The origin of the receptors is a person between 18 and 65 years old who received the Ad26.COV2.S COVID-19 vaccine or a placebo.

J is TRBJ2-7 and V is TRBV7-8; D perhaps matches TRBD2 (5 bases). This CDR3 spans 15 amino acids. Germline V lookup: CDR1 SGHVS, CDR2 FQNEAQ. The V gene lost 2 bases and the J gene lost 5 bases, with 16 bases spanning the gap. CDR3: CASSLRLGVLNEQYF. The CDR3 bases are TGTGCCAGCAGCTTACGCTTGGGAGTCTTGAACGAGCAGTACTTC.

This sequence joins TRBV28 and TRBJ1-5; 7 bases align to TRBD1. Germline CDR1 is MDHEN and CDR2 is SYDVKM. This CDR3 has 15 residues. V dropped 2 bases and J dropped 6; count of bases not matched to a gene: 7. The CDR3 loop is CASSLGLRGRQPQHF. Here the CDR3 DNA reads TGTGCCAGCAGTTTAGGTTTGAGGGGGCGTCAGCCCCAGCATTTT.

This clone was seen once. The chain is built from TRBV7-6 and TRBJ1-1; 9 bases match TRBD1. J was trimmed by 6 bases and V by 2 bases; bases with no gene match: 7. CDR3 length equals 15 residues. Looked up from germline, CDR1 is SGHVS and CDR2 is FNYEAQ. This CDR3 is CASSLLPNRGPEAFF. The CDR3 nucleotides are TGTGCCAGCAGCTTATTGCCAAACAGGGGGCCTGAAGCTTTCTTT.

This clone was seen just once. The V gene is TRBV7-2, the J gene TRBJ2-7, with D possibly matching TRBD2 (6 bases). Germline-derived CDR1 and CDR2 are SGHTA and FQGNSA. This CDR3 comprises 15 residues. Trimming pared 4 bases from V and 7 bases from J, leaving 20 bases between. The CDR3 DNA follows: TGTGCCAGCAGCTCAACTTTGGAGGGCCAGGGAGAGCAGTACTTC. Its translation: CASSSTLEGQGEQYF.